Listed below are T cell receptor beta chains from one sample, sequenced in a study of blood T cell repertoires in COVID-19. TCRdb's copy holds only in-frame clones and misses some; the assay was immunoSEQ multiplex PCR. The data contain around 290,000 clones, roughly 86% of them seen just once; the ten biggest clones take up 7.8%. Sequenced material: peripheral blood. The receptors shown here come from a woman in her fifties or sixties who had recovered from COVID-19. Both conserved end residues are part of each CDR3. D genes are given only for firm matches. Clone size is stated in some rows and not others, as once, few, many or a class when expanded.

v_gene: TRBV7-9; abundance: NA; j_gene: TRBJ1-5; d_gene: TRBD1; CDR3nt: TGTGCCAGCAGCGGGACAGGCAATCAGCCCCAGCATTTT; CDR3aa: CASSGTGNQPQHF
v_gene: TRBV4-1; abundance: NA; j_gene: TRBJ1-5; d_gene: NA; CDR3nt: TGCGCCAGCAGCCATGTACAGGGCAAAAGGAATCAGCCCCAGCATTTT; CDR3aa: CASSHVQGKRNQPQHF
v_gene: TRBV18; abundance: NA; j_gene: TRBJ1-4; d_gene: TRBD1; CDR3nt: TGTGCCAGCTCAACATATCCGGGACAGGGTTTTGAAAAACTGTTTTTT; CDR3aa: CASSTYPGQGFEKLFF
v_gene: TRBV19; abundance: few; j_gene: TRBJ1-5; d_gene: NA; CDR3nt: TGTGCCAGTAGTATGGGGAGTGCCCCGGGTCAGCCCCAGCATTTT; CDR3aa: CASSMGSAPGQPQHF
v_gene: TRBV19; abundance: NA; j_gene: TRBJ1-5; d_gene: TRBD1; CDR3nt: TGTGCCAGTAGTCCCGCCGACAGGGGCGATCAGCCCCAGCATTTT; CDR3aa: CASSPADRGDQPQHF
v_gene: TRBV7-2; abundance: once; j_gene: TRBJ1-4; d_gene: NA; CDR3nt: TGTGCCAGCAGTAGGGTTGGTCAAGCGGGTGAAAAACTGTTTTTT; CDR3aa: CASSRVGQAGEKLFF
v_gene: TRBV21-1; abundance: NA; j_gene: TRBJ1-1; d_gene: NA; CDR3nt: TGTGCCAGCAGCGGGCGGGGACAGACGCCTCCTGAAGCTTTCTTT; CDR3aa: CASSGRGQTPPEAFF
v_gene: TRBV19; abundance: few; j_gene: TRBJ2-1; d_gene: TRBD2; CDR3nt: TGTGCCAGTAGTACCCGCGGGACTAGGGAGGGCAATGAGCAGTTCTTC; CDR3aa: CASSTRGTREGNEQFF
v_gene: TRBV19; abundance: NA; j_gene: TRBJ2-1; d_gene: NA; CDR3nt: TGTGCCAGTAGTATATCGGGTTACAATGAGCAGTTCTTC; CDR3aa: CASSISGYNEQFF
v_gene: TRBV7-2; abundance: NA; j_gene: TRBJ1-2; d_gene: TRBD1; CDR3nt: TGTGCCAGCAGCGCACAGGGGGGGAACTATGGCTACACCTTC; CDR3aa: CASSAQGGNYGYTF
v_gene: TRBV7-8; abundance: NA; j_gene: TRBJ2-3; d_gene: TRBD2; CDR3nt: TGTGCCAGCAGCCAAGTGTTAGCGGGAGGGGCAGATACGCAGTATTTT; CDR3aa: CASSQVLAGGADTQYF
v_gene: TRBV30; abundance: NA; j_gene: TRBJ1-2; d_gene: TRBD1; CDR3nt: TGTGCCTGGAGCCAGGGACAGAACTATGGCTACACCTTC; CDR3aa: CAWSQGQNYGYTF
v_gene: TRBV30; abundance: NA; j_gene: TRBJ1-1; d_gene: TRBD1; CDR3nt: TGTGCCTGGAGTGTATCAGGGGGCACTGAAGCTTTCTTT; CDR3aa: CAWSVSGGTEAFF
v_gene: TRBV19; abundance: NA; j_gene: TRBJ1-2; d_gene: NA; CDR3nt: TGTGCCAGTAGTATAGATCATCAGAATCCCTATGGCTACACCTTC; CDR3aa: CASSIDHQNPYGYTF
v_gene: TRBV11-1; abundance: NA; j_gene: TRBJ2-5; d_gene: NA; CDR3nt: TGTGCCAGCAGCTTAAAAGGGGGAACCCAGTACTTC; CDR3aa: CASSLKGGTQYF
v_gene: TRBV18; abundance: NA; j_gene: TRBJ1-1; d_gene: NA; CDR3nt: TGTGCCAGCTCACCCATGGGGGGGGGAACTGAAGCTTTCTTT; CDR3aa: CASSPMGGGTEAFF
v_gene: TRBV15; abundance: NA; j_gene: TRBJ1-4; d_gene: NA; CDR3nt: TGTGCCACCAGCAGAGACAGGGGTAGAGAAAAACTGTTTTTT; CDR3aa: CATSRDRGREKLFF
v_gene: TRBV6-5; abundance: NA; j_gene: TRBJ2-3; d_gene: NA; CDR3nt: TGTGCCAGCATGAAGGACTACTTAGGCGATACGCAGTATTTT; CDR3aa: CASMKDYLGDTQYF
v_gene: TRBV20-1; abundance: NA; j_gene: TRBJ2-7; d_gene: TRBD2; CDR3nt: TGCAGTGCTAGTAGCGGGAGACTCGCCGAGCAGTACTTC; CDR3aa: CSASSGRLAEQYF
v_gene: TRBV2; abundance: NA; j_gene: TRBJ1-6; d_gene: NA; CDR3nt: TGTGCCAGCAGTGAACCAGGGGTCTATAATTCACCCCTCCACTTT; CDR3aa: CASSEPGVYNSPLHF
v_gene: TRBV7-2; abundance: NA; j_gene: TRBJ2-7; d_gene: NA; CDR3nt: TGTGCCAGCAGCTTAGTCGGGAGCTCCTACGAGCAGTACTTC; CDR3aa: CASSLVGSSYEQYF
v_gene: TRBV4-3; abundance: NA; j_gene: TRBJ1-2; d_gene: TRBD1; CDR3nt: TGCGCCAGCAGCCAAGACTGGACAGGGGGTTTCAACTATGGCTACACCTTC; CDR3aa: CASSQDWTGGFNYGYTF